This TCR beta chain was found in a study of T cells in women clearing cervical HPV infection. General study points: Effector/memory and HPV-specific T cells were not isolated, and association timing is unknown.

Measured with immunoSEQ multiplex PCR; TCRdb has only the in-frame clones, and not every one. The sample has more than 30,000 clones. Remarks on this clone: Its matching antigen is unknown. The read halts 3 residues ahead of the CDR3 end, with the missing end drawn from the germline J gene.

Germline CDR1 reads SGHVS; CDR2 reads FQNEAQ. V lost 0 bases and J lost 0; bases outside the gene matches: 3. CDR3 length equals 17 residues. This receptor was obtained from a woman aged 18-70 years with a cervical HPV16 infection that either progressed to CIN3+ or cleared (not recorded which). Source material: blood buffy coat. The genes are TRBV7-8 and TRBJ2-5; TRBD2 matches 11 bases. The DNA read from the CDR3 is TGTGCCAGCAGCTTAGCGGGACTAGCGGTGTACCAAGAGACC. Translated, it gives CASSLAGLAVYQET. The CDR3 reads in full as CASSLAGLAVYQETQYF.